This T cell receptor beta chain was identified in a study of blood T cell repertoires in COVID-19 (dated by TCRdb to about 2020). As for the study more broadly: The collaborator samples originated in the United States, Italy and Spain and spanned the acute and convalescent phases of COVID-19. The prospective study material was composed of cDNA or gDNA derived from T cells, B-cell-depleted T cells, or PBMCs. Deeply sampled blood TCRbeta repertoires from subjects exposed to, actively infected with, or recovered from COVID-19 were included in the dataset. The repertoires were released in a freely available public database meant as a resource for research on the immune response to SARS-CoV-2. The samples were drawn from two sources: the first 160 participants of the ongoing ImmuneRACE study, and 1,000 to 1,500 subjects contributed by 6 global collaborators. Sample metadata almost always included a de-identified subject ID, COVID-19 status, age in years and sex. Where HLA class I and class II types were available, the types were taken from metadata supplied by the sample provider, not from assay-based typing.

TCRbeta CDR3 regions were amplified from genomic DNA using the immunoSEQ Assay, a bias-controlled multiplex PCR. For the original study's pipeline: Within the assay, amplification of reference gene primers was used to estimate how many nucleated cells each sample contained. Sequence reads were collapsed and filtered to measure the absolute abundance of every unique TCRbeta CDR3 rearrangement. For each sample, productive Simpson clonality was calculated by taking the square root of Simpson's diversity index across productive rearrangements. TCRdb provides this immuneACCESS table in a form limited to in-frame rearrangements. Some clones are lacking; in checked studies, under half of them reflect an unresolved V gene, and why the rest are absent is not known. V and J calls and clone size are copied from that table; D and trimming were computed from the DNA. The sample table holds under 50,000 clones, of which 80% to 95% were seen once. The top ten clones comprise more than 10% of the sample.

As concerns this clone: Its target antigen remains unknown. The record has no base qualities; no much larger clone is one base away.

Each collaborating institution followed its own protocols to collect whole blood in K2EDTA tubes. For TCRbeta analysis, collaborator samples were shipped as frozen whole blood, as isolated PBMCs, or as DNA extracted from either sample type. According to the germline V gene, CDR1 reads SQVTM and CDR2 reads ANQGSEA. The junction shows trimming of 6 bases on V and 4 bases on J, and the gene matches do not reach 5 bases of it. The CDR3 contains 12 residues, cysteine and phenylalanine counted. The sequence is cut down to CDR3 DNA, 36 bases in frame from base 1. What the authors observed across the whole study: The quantity of clinical and demographic metadata differed by source and by participant and was supplied without curation.

Sample: peripheral blood. This TCR was recovered from a human donor in a cohort sampled during active COVID-19. The sequence is built from TRBV29-1 and TRBJ1-2; the central 7 bases match TRBD1. Here is the DNA: TGCAGCGTACGGGACAGCTCCTATGGCTACACCTTC. This codes for CSVRDSSYGYTF.